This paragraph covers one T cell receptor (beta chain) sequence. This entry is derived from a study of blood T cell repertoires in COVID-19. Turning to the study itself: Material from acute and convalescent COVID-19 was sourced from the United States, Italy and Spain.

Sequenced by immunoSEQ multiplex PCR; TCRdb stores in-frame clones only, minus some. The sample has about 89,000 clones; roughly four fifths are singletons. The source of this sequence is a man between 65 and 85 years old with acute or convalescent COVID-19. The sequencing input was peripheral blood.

DNA of the CDR3: TGTGCCAGCTCACCCCCGGGACAGGGGATCAAGGGGGAGCTGTTTTTT. It specifies CASSPPGQGIKGELFF. This chain links TRBV18 with TRBJ2-2; 10 bases are shared with TRBD1. This CDR3 has 16 residues. The germline gives CDR1 KGHSH, CDR2 LQKENI. Trimming at V came to 3 bases and at J to 8 bases, leaving 9 bases not matched to a gene.